This TCR beta chain is drawn from a study of T-cell reconstitution after alpha-beta-depleted transplantation in children. This clonotype was picked up a small number of times. J lost 4 bases, V lost 0 bases, and 6 bases had no gene match. The germline CDR1 and CDR2 sequences are SGHRS and YFSETQ. This CDR3 contains 15 residues. TCRbeta library construction was performed incorporating unique molecular identifiers. One entry per CDR3 protein results from TCRdb running MiXCR on the PCR reads. This table has hundreds of thousands of distinct CDR3 sequences, 10% to 15% appearing once. J is TRBJ1-1 and V is TRBV5-1, with 7 bases lining up with TRBD1. The sequencing here drew on PBMCs, taken from the stem cell graft. This clonotype was sampled from a human donor who donated a stem cell graft to a child with Fanconi anemia. The CDR3: CASSLVRAGGTEAFF. The CDR3 DNA is TGCGCCAGCAGCTTGGTTCGGGCAGGGGGCACTGAAGCTTTCTTT.